These T cell receptor beta chains were read from a single sample in a study of early T cells in non-severe SARS-CoV-2 infection. TCRdb re-derived calls from the 5' RACE reads in MiXCR, one entry per CDR3 protein. The sample has more than 35,000 distinct CDR3 sequences; 5.8% are singletons. Sequenced: whole blood. Source of these receptors: an adult who was a healthcare worker with PCR-confirmed SARS-CoV-2 infection or an uninfected control (not recorded which). Both conserved end residues are trimmed from each CDR3. D genes are given only for firm matches.

>TRBV3-1|TRBJ2-5|-|13
ASSQDPERKETQY
>TRBV12-3/TRBV12-4|TRBJ2-5|-|11
ASTRGRQETQY
>TRBV7-9|TRBJ1-5|TRBD1|14
ASSLAGTGGNQPQH
>TRBV7-9|TRBJ1-1|-|11
ASSFPSDTEAF
>TRBV18|TRBJ1-6|-|13
TSSPRGDSRSPLH
>TRBV7-3|TRBJ1-1|TRBD1|12
ASSQTGGGTEAF
>TRBV19|TRBJ2-7|TRBD2|12
ASSMGSGNYEQY
>TRBV7-8|TRBJ2-1|TRBD2|15
ASSSRRMLAGVPEQF
>TRBV5-1|TRBJ2-1|TRBD2|14
ASSLEPSGGRNEQF
>TRBV20-1|TRBJ1-5|-|12
SARGPGLNQPQH
>TRBV7-3|TRBJ2-1|TRBD2|16
ASSLGLADPSSYNEQF
>TRBV12-3/TRBV12-4|TRBJ1-1|TRBD1|12
ASSFSAGGTEAF
>TRBV12-3/TRBV12-4|TRBJ2-7|-|14
ASSLGRGLGTGEQY
>TRBV6-9|TRBJ1-4|-|12
ASTQGQPNEKLF
>TRBV19|TRBJ2-1|-|11
ASSWSSYNEQF
>TRBV21-1|TRBJ2-1|-|14
ASSNQDRSSYNEQF
>TRBV4-2|TRBJ2-1|TRBD2|15
ASSQVTGTSGYNEQF